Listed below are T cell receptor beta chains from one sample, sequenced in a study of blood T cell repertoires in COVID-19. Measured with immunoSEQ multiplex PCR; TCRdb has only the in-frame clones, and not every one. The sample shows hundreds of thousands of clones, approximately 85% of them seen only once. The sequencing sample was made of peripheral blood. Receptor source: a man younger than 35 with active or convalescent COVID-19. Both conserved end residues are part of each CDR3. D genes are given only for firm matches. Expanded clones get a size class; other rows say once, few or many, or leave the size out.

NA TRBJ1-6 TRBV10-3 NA CAISESGQGNSPLHF TGTGCCATCAGTGAGTCGGGGCAGGGTAATTCACCCCTCCACTTT
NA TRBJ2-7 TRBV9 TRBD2 CASSVAGGGAYEQYF TGTGCCAGCAGCGTAGCCGGCGGGGGGGCCTACGAGCAGTACTTC
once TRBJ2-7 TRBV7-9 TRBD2 CASSFSGTYEQYF TGTGCCAGCAGCTTCAGCGGGACCTACGAGCAGTACTTC
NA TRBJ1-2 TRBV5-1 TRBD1 CASSLEGQIYGYTF TGCGCCAGCAGCTTGGAGGGACAGATCTATGGCTACACCTTC
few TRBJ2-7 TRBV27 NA CASSLVGGAGEQYF TGTGCCAGCAGTCTGGTCGGGGGTGCAGGCGAGCAGTACTTC
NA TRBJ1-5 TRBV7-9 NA CASSLGHSSNQPQHF TGTGCCAGCAGCTTGGGTCACAGTAGCAATCAGCCCCAGCATTTT
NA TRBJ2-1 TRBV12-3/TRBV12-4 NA CASSRTWGHEQFF TGTGCCAGCAGCCGAACGTGGGGGCATGAGCAGTTCTTC
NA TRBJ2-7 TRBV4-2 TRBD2 CASSLQYSGGDVEQYF TGTGCCAGCAGCCTCCAATATAGCGGGGGTGATGTGGAGCAGTACTTC
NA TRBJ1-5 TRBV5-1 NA CASSQDSNQPQHF TGCGCCAGCAGCCAGGATAGCAATCAGCCCCAGCATTTT
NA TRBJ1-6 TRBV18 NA CASSPRGSSHSPLHF TGTGCCAGCTCACCGCGAGGGTCAAGCCACTCACCCCTCCACTTT
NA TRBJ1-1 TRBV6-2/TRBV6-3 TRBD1 CASSFAVAGTGDTEAFF TGTGCCAGCAGTTTTGCCGTGGCCGGGACAGGGGACACTGAAGCTTTCTTT
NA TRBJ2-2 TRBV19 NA CASSRQGLDTGELFF TGTGCCAGTAGTAGACAGGGACTAGACACCGGGGAGCTGTTTTTT
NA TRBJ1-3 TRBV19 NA CASSTWTQTRHSGNTIYF TGTGCCAGTAGTACCTGGACACAGACTAGACACTCTGGAAACACCATATATTTT
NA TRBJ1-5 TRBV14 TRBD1 CASSQGGQQVGPQHF TGTGCCAGCAGCCAAGGGGGACAGCAGGTTGGGCCCCAGCATTTT
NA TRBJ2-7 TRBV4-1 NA CASSQIPGSYEQYF TGCGCCAGCAGCCAGATCCCAGGGTCCTACGAGCAGTACTTC
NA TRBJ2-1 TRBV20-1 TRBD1 CSASDRAGNEQFF TGCAGTGCTAGTGACAGGGCTGGGAATGAGCAGTTCTTC
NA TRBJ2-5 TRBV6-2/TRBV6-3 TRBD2 CASSHPRGGKETQYF TGTGCCAGCAGCCACCCGCGGGGGGGCAAGGAGACCCAGTACTTC
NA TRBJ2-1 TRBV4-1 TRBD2 CASSQEPGTSGGRWFF TGCGCCAGCAGCCAAGAACCCGGGACTAGCGGCGGACGTTGGTTCTTC
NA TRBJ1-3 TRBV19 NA CASSTGSGNTIYF TGTGCCAGTAGTACAGGCTCTGGAAACACCATATATTTT
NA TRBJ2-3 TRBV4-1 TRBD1 CASSQDGQGRSDTQYF TGCGCCAGCAGCCAAGATGGACAGGGGAGGTCAGATACGCAGTATTTT
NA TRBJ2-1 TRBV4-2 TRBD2 CASSQEPKALAGDNNEQFF TGTGCCAGCAGCCAAGAACCGAAGGCACTAGCGGGGGATAACAATGAGCAGTTCTTC
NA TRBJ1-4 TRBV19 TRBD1 CASSQNDRVTNEKLFF TGTGCCAGTAGCCAAAACGACAGGGTAACTAATGAAAAACTGTTTTTT
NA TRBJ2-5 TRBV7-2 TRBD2 CASSLRSGGAETQYF TGTGCCAGCAGCTTACGGAGCGGGGGGGCGGAGACCCAGTACTTC
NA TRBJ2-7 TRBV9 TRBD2 CASSVGTSVSYEQYF TGTGCCAGCAGCGTTGGGACTAGCGTCTCCTACGAGCAGTACTTC
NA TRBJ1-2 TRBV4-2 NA CASSQDRGPYGYTF TGTGCCAGCAGCCAAGACAGGGGACCCTATGGCTACACCTTC
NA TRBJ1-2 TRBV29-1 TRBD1 CSVGQGREYTF TGCAGCGTGGGACAGGGAAGGGAGTACACCTTC
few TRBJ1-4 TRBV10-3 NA CAIRAGEGEKLFF TGTGCCATCAGGGCAGGGGAAGGTGAAAAACTGTTTTTT
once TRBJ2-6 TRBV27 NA CASTQYSGANVLTF TGTGCCAGCACACAATACTCTGGGGCCAACGTCCTGACTTTC
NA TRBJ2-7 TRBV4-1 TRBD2 CASSQGGRGANYEQYF TGCGCCAGCAGCCAAGGAGGGCGGGGGGCTAACTACGAGCAGTACTTC
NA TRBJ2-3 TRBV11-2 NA CASSLGMGGGLSTDTQYF TGTGCCAGCAGCTTAGGGATGGGTGGGGGCCTTAGCACAGATACGCAGTATTTT
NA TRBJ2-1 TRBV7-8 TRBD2 CASSLGLANEQFF TGTGCCAGCAGCTTAGGACTAGCCAATGAGCAGTTCTTC
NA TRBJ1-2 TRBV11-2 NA CASSQSGLSGYTF TGTGCCAGCAGCCAGTCAGGGTTGAGTGGCTACACCTTC
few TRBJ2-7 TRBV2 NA CASSESEGTYEQYF TGTGCCAGCAGTGAATCAGAGGGAACCTACGAGCAGTACTTC
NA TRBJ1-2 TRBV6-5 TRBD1 CASRPSGQTYGYTF TGTGCCAGCAGGCCCTCGGGACAGACCTATGGCTACACCTTC
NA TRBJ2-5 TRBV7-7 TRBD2 CASSPPAGGIETQYF TGTGCCAGCAGCCCGCCAGCGGGGGGGATTGAGACCCAGTACTTC
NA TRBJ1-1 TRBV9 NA CASSVALYTEAFF TGTGCCAGCAGCGTAGCCCTGTACACTGAAGCTTTCTTT
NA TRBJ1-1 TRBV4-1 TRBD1 CASSHFGQGMNTEAFF TGCGCCAGCAGCCATTTCGGACAGGGCATGAACACTGAAGCTTTCTTT
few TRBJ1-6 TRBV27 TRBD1 CASSLSHRNRGSPLHF TGTGCCAGCAGTTTATCCCACAGGAACAGGGGATCACCCCTCCACTTT
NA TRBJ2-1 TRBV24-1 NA CATSSHGVGEQFF TGTGCCACCAGTTCCCACGGGGTGGGGGAGCAGTTCTTC
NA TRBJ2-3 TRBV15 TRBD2 CATSRVPGGGLESTDTQYF TGTGCCACCAGCAGAGTCCCCGGGGGGGGTCTAGAAAGCACAGATACGCAGTATTTT